Below, one T cell receptor (beta chain) is given with its context. What it binds is not known. The data derive from a study of somatic mutations in cytotoxic T cells in rheumatoid arthritis. For the study at large: At nearly 100% purity, some V beta antibody-stained T-cell populations were flow-sorted, and these included V beta1+ cells that were sequenced for TCRB. General study points: Some patients, about an eighth of the roughly 60, had a largest CD8+ clone that exceeded 20% of CD8+ cells. A significant difference in CD8+ T-cell clonality was not found between rheumatoid arthritis patients and age-matched healthy controls.

This table comes from immunoSEQ multiplex PCR, and its TCRdb copy is limited to in-frame clones, with some not included. In the table there are about 23,000 clones, 70% to 90% of which are singletons. The source material was CD8+ T cells sorted from blood. This clonotype originated in an adult with rheumatoid arthritis.

CDR3 DNA sequence: TGTGCCAGCAGCTTATGGGGTGGGACAGATACGCAGTATTTT. This translates into CASSLWGGTDTQYF. The chain uses TRBV7-2 and TRBJ2-3; D unclear. Germline CDR1 reads SGHTA; CDR2 reads FQGNSA. CDR3 length equals 14 residues. With 2 bases removed from V and 3 bases from J, the gap between germline ends came to 9 bases.